A single sample is the source of the 4 T cell receptor beta chains below, sequenced in a study of blood T cells in healthy people across ages. It was with a sample-barcoded 5' primer and a J-beta primer mix that a second PCR of roughly 6 to 12 cycles was run. TCRdb reprocessed the 5' RACE reads with MiXCR, giving one entry per CDR3 protein. The sample includes fewer than 950,000 distinct CDR3 sequences, about 37% of them seen just once. Sequencing was done on a sample of blood. The origin of the receptors is a man aged 18-30 years in good health.

This clonotype showed up just a few times. The rearrangement joins TRBV27 to TRBJ2-3; D is perhaps TRBD2 (5 bases). The V and J ends lost 1 base and 4 bases respectively, with 12 bases between them. The length of the CDR3 is 15 residues. Per the germline V gene, CDR1 is MNHEY and CDR2 is SMNVEV (reference sequence). The CDR3: CASSLLNGVPDTQYF. The CDR3, as DNA: TGTGCCAGCAGTTTATTGAACGGGGTTCCAGATACGCAGTATTTT.

This clonotype was observed a handful of times. The V gene is TRBV2, the J gene TRBJ1-2; D might be TRBD1 (6 bases). V was clipped by 8 bases and J by 5 bases, with 9 bases between them. The CDR3 extends over 11 amino acids. Germline CDR1 reads SNHLY; CDR2 reads FYNNEI. The CDR3 reads CASQQGYGYTF. The CDR3 DNA reads TGTGCCAGCCAACAGGGTTATGGCTACACCTTC.

V usage is TRBV12-3 or TRBV12-4 and J usage is TRBJ1-2; 9 bases match TRBD1. V shed 5 bases and J 7 bases; nucleotides not matched to a gene: 5. This CDR3 is built from 13 residues. CDR3 loop: CASSGGQGSGYTF. DNA of the CDR3: TGTGCCAGCAGTGGGGGACAGGGAAGTGGCTACACCTTC.

This clonotype was counted a few times. This rearrangement joins TRBV4-1 to TRBJ1-4; no definite D call. CDR1 is MGHRA and CDR2 is YSYEKL in the germline V gene. Trimming removed 1 base at V and 6 bases at J, with 6 bases between. The CDR3 is 13 amino acids. This chain's CDR3 is CASSQGLDEKLFF. The DNA of the CDR3 is TGCGCCAGCAGCCAAGGTCTGGATGAAAAACTGTTTTTT.